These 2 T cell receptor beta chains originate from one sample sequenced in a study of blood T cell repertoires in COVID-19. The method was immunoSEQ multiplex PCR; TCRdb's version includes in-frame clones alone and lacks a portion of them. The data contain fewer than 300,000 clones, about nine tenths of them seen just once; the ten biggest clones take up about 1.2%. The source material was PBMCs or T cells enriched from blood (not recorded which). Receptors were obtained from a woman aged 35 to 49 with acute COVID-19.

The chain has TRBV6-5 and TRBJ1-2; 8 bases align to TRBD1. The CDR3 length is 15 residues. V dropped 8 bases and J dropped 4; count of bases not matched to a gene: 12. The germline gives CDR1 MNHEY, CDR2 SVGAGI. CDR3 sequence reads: CASAPGQGILYGYTF. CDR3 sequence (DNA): TGTGCCAGCGCGCCCGGACAGGGTATTCTCTATGGCTACACCTTC.

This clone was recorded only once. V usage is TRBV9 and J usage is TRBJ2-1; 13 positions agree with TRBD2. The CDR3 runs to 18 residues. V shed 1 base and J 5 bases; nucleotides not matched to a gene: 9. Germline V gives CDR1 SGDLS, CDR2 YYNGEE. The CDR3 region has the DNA TGTGCCAGCAGCGTATCTACTAGCGGGAGGGCCTTGGACAATGAGCAGTTCTTC. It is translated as CASSVSTSGRALDNEQFF.